Below are 25 T cell receptor beta chains sequenced from a single sample in a study of Graves' ophthalmopathy and Graves' hyperthyroidism. Transcripts of RNA were the source for amplifying TCR beta CDR3 regions. Second-round multiplex PCR followed a first-round RT-PCR using HTBI primers. TCRdb re-called the multiplex PCR reads with MiXCR, one entry per CDR3 protein. The sample lists roughly 380,000 distinct CDR3 sequences; just over 15% were seen once. Sequenced sample: peripheral blood. The source of these receptors is a woman younger than 30 with stable Graves' hyperthyroidism.

This clonotype appeared many times. The rearrangement links TRBV6-1 to TRBJ1-2, with 9 bases that match TRBD1. The CDR3 contains 15 residues. CDR1 and CDR2 (germline): MNHNS, SASEGT. V shed 3 bases, J shed 3 bases, and the junction held 5 bases outside the gene matches. The CDR3 loop reads CASSDDRGLDYGYTF. CDR3 nucleotide sequence: TGTGCCAGCAGTGACGACAGGGGGTTAGACTATGGCTACACCTTC.

This clonotype was found many times. The V and J genes are TRBV24-1 and TRBJ1-5, with a tentative D call TRBD1 (5 bases). Trimming removed 1 base from V and 7 bases from J, with 10 bases in between. The CDR3 totals 14 residues. Germline CDR1 and CDR2: KGHDR and SFDVKD. The CDR3 DNA sequence: TGTGCCACCAGTGATTTTGGGGGGATGCAGCCCCAGCATTTT. Protein sequence: CATSDFGGMQPQHF.

The J gene is TRBJ1-4, the V gene TRBV4-1; D perhaps matches TRBD1 (5 bases). CDR3 length equals 16 residues. Germline V gene lookup returns CDR1 MGHRA and CDR2 YSYEKL. V was pared by 3 bases and J by 4 bases, with 15 bases between. CDR3 in amino acids: CASSHGRGGGNEKLFF. DNA of the CDR3: TGCGCCAGCAGCCACGGTCGGGGCGGGGGTAATGAAAAACTGTTTTTT.

This chain connects TRBV2 to TRBJ1-5, with D possibly matching TRBD1 (5 bases). With 5 bases removed from V and 0 bases from J, the gap between germline ends came to 11 bases. The germline gives CDR1 SNHLY, CDR2 FYNNEI. This CDR3 spans 15 amino acids. CDR3 nucleotide sequence: TGTGCCAGCAGTTACTGGGGGGTTAGCAATCAGCCCCAGCATTTT. It translates to CASSYWGVSNQPQHF.

This clonotype occurred many times. The chain recombines TRBV7-2 with TRBJ1-1; D ambiguous. The germline V gene has CDR1 SGHTA and CDR2 FQGNSA. The length of the CDR3 is 14 residues. V was pared by 5 bases and J by 0 bases, with 10 bases between. As DNA, the CDR3 is TGTGCCAGCAGCGTCGGGATCATGAACACTGAAGCTTTCTTT. Its translation: CASSVGIMNTEAFF.

The sample holds many counts of this clonotype. The V call is TRBV19, the J call TRBJ1-1; the match to TRBD1 covers 9 bases. The CDR3 is made up of 15 amino acids. Germline V gene lookup returns CDR1 LNHDA and CDR2 SQIVND (reference sequence). J gave up 4 bases and V 5 bases, and 8 bases lay outside the gene matches. CDR3 amino acids: CASSDPGQGVTEAFF. CDR3 coding DNA: TGTGCCAGTAGTGATCCGGGACAGGGAGTCACTGAAGCTTTCTTT.

Many counts were recorded for this clonotype. This rearrangement joins TRBV12-3 or TRBV12-4 to TRBJ1-1, with D possibly TRBD1 on 6 matching bases. V was clipped by 7 bases and J by 1 base, with 16 bases between them. This CDR3 has 15 residues. CDR3 in amino acids: CASTPRGAGNTEAFF. The CDR3 DNA follows: TGTGCCAGCACCCCCCGGGGGGCCGGGAACACTGAAGCTTTCTTT.

This chain connects TRBV12-3 or TRBV12-4 to TRBJ1-1, with unresolved D. This CDR3 is built from 15 residues. V was clipped by 1 base and J by 3 bases, with 12 bases between them. Here the CDR3 DNA reads TGTGCCAGCAGTTTAGTTGACTCGCTCTACACTGAAGCTTTCTTT. This codes for CASSLVDSLYTEAFF.

This clonotype was detected many times. J is TRBJ2-5 and V is TRBV20-1; 8 bases agree with TRBD1. CDR1 DFQATT and CDR2 SNEGSKA come from the germline V gene (reference sequence). V lost 5 bases, J lost 4 bases, and 12 bases stayed unmatched. The CDR3 is 15 residues long. CDR3 sequence (DNA): TGCAGTGCTTTTCTGACAGGGGAGTCTTCAGAGACCCAGTACTTC. Its protein product is CSAFLTGESSETQYF.

This clonotype was detected ten times or more. The chain uses TRBV25-1 and TRBJ2-7; 7 bases agree with TRBD2. Germline CDR1 is MGHDK and CDR2 is SYGVNS. The V segment lost 4 bases and the J segment 2 bases; nucleotides outside the gene matches: 8. This CDR3 contains 15 residues. The CDR3 DNA reads TGTGCCAGCAGTGCTTTCAGGGAGGGTACCTACGAGCAGTACTTC. This gives the protein CASSAFREGTYEQYF.

This clonotype was picked up many times. The rearrangement joins TRBV11-3 to TRBJ1-1; no clear D. Trimming took off 2 bases at V and 0 bases at J, with 13 bases between the two ends. The germline CDR1 and CDR2 sequences are SGHNT and YENEEA. CDR3 length equals 16 residues. CDR3: CASSLRPTTLNTEAFF. In DNA form, the CDR3 reads TGTGCCAGCAGCTTACGGCCCACAACTTTGAACACTGAAGCTTTCTTT.

This clonotype was seen at least ten times. The chain has TRBV12-3 or TRBV12-4 and TRBJ1-6; a weak D match, TRBD1 (6 bases). The CDR3 has 16 amino acids. Trimming took off 1 base at V and 6 bases at J, with 13 bases between the two ends. The CDR3 protein is CASSLEAGTLNSPLHF. In DNA form, the CDR3 reads TGTGCCAGCAGTTTAGAAGCAGGGACACTTAATTCACCCCTCCACTTT.

This clonotype has ten or more counts. CDR3 DNA sequence: TGTGCCAGCAGCTTGAGCGCCGGGGAGCTGTTTTTT. It specifies CASSLSAGELFF. The chain has TRBV11-3 and TRBJ2-2, with unresolved D. V lost 3 bases to trimming and J lost 6 bases, with 5 bases between them. This CDR3 has 12 residues. The germline V gene has CDR1 SGHNT and CDR2 YENEEA. The full variable domain, completed using reference TRBV11-3 and TRBJ2-2, is EAGVVQSPRYKIIEKKQPVAFWCNPISGHNTLYWYLQNLGQGPELLIRYENEEAVDDSQLPKDRFSAERLKGVDSTLKIQPAELGDSAVYLCASSLSAGELFFGEGSRLTVL.

This clonotype appeared many times. The rearrangement uses TRBV7-2 and TRBJ1-6, with D uncertain. Trimming took off 4 bases at V and 13 bases at J, with 17 bases between the two ends. In germline, CDR1 is SGHTA, CDR2 FQGNSA. This CDR3 contains 14 residues. The CDR3 loop is CASSSGRALFPLHF. CDR3 nucleotide sequence: TGTGCCAGCAGCTCAGGACGGGCCCTATTCCCCCTCCACTTT.

As for this clonotype: An end of the junction does not agree with germline; a read error may underlie this. This sequence joins TRBV20-1 and TRBJ2-2; TRBD1 aligns across 8 bases. The CDR3 runs 14 residues. CDR1 is DFQATT and CDR2 is SNEGSKA in the germline V gene (reference sequence). This CDR3 reads CSARGSGGAGELLF. The CDR3 DNA reads as TGCAGTGCTAGAGGGTCAGGGGGCGCCGGGGAGCTGTTGTTT.

At least ten counts were recorded for this clonotype. This chain uses TRBV7-2 with TRBJ1-1, with TRBD1 matching over 9 bases. This CDR3 contains 14 residues. Germline V gene data show CDR1 as SGHTA and CDR2 as FQGNSA. After removal of 6 bases from V and 1 base from J, the junction contained 3 bases not matched to a gene. The CDR3, as DNA: TGTGCCAGCAGTTCGACAGGGGGGAACACTGAAGCTTTCTTT. As protein: CASSSTGGNTEAFF.

This clonotype was seen ten or more times. This chain connects TRBV6-1 to TRBJ1-2, with D possibly being TRBD1 (5 bases). CDR1 is MNHNS, CDR2 SASEGT, per germline. V gave up 7 bases and J gave up 2 bases, with 17 bases separating them. The CDR3 has 15 residues. The CDR3, as DNA: TGTGCCAGCACCCAAGTCCAGGGCGGAAACTATGGCTACACCTTC. It specifies CASTQVQGGNYGYTF.

In this sample, this clonotype turned up many times. This chain connects TRBV25-1 to TRBJ1-2; D not certain. This CDR3 has 11 amino acids. Germline lookup yields CDR1 MGHDK and CDR2 SYGVNS. The V gene lost 3 bases and the J gene lost 7 bases, with 6 bases spanning the gap. The CDR3 coding sequence is TGTGCCAGCAGTGAGAGCCGTGGCTACACCTTC. Its translation is CASSESRGYTF.

At least ten counts were recorded for this clonotype. V usage is TRBV6-5 and J usage is TRBJ2-2; 7 bases fit TRBD1. The germline V gene has CDR1 MNHEY and CDR2 SVGAGI. The CDR3 has 16 residues. Trimming took 2 bases from V and 6 from J; bases not matched to a gene: 9. The CDR3 protein is CASSYRATGVPGELFF. The CDR3 DNA reads as TGTGCCAGCAGTTACAGAGCCACAGGGGTCCCCGGGGAGCTGTTTTTT.

This clonotype turned up a few times. The J gene is TRBJ2-7, the V gene TRBV3-1, with TRBD2 matching 11 bases. Trimming at V came to 4 bases and at J to 2 bases, leaving 13 bases not matched to a gene. The CDR3 covers 18 residues. Germline CDR1 and CDR2: LGHDT and YNNKEL (reference sequence). Here the CDR3 reads CASSPSTSGVPVTYEQYF. In DNA form, the CDR3 reads TGTGCCAGCAGCCCGTCGACTAGCGGGGTACCCGTCACCTACGAGCAGTACTTC.

This clonotype was detected many times. The rearrangement links TRBV15 to TRBJ1-3; maybe TRBD1 (5 bases). Germline V lookup: CDR1 LNHNV, CDR2 YYDKDF (reference sequence). The CDR3 covers 15 residues. Trimming took 0 bases from V and 4 from J, leaving 10 bases between them. The CDR3: CATSRDPGVGNTIYF. The CDR3 nucleotides are TGTGCCACCAGCAGAGATCCGGGGGTGGGAAACACCATATATTTT.

The chain combines TRBV11-3 with TRBJ2-7; 14 nucleotides align to TRBD2. Looked up from germline, CDR1 is SGHNT and CDR2 is YENEEA. The V and J ends lost 1 base and 9 bases, in that order; junction bases with no gene match: 8. The CDR3 has 16 amino acids. CDR3 loop: CASSLGTSGGRLVQYF. CDR3 nucleotide sequence: TGTGCCAGCAGCTTAGGGACTAGCGGGGGGCGTCTTGTGCAGTACTTC.

This clonotype was detected many times. The genes are TRBV12-3 or TRBV12-4 and TRBJ2-7; D is possibly TRBD1 (5 bases). V dropped 4 bases and J dropped 7 bases, with 20 bases sitting between them. This CDR3 spans 15 amino acids. The CDR3 nucleotides read TGTGCCAGCAGTTACCCGACAGCCCTCAGGGAAGAGCAGTACTTC. Protein: CASSYPTALREEQYF.

V usage is TRBV20-1 and J usage is TRBJ1-2, with TRBD1 matching over 7 bases. V trimming: 6 bases; J trimming: 2 bases; junction bases outside the gene matches: 6. The CDR3 covers 13 residues. CDR1 is DFQATT, CDR2 SNEGSKA, per germline (reference sequence). Written as DNA, the CDR3 is TGCAGTGCAAGAAAGACAGGGAACTATGGCTACACCTTC. Encoded protein: CSARKTGNYGYTF.

This clonotype was detected many times. The V gene is TRBV28, the J gene TRBJ2-7; D is uncertain. The V end lost 3 bases, the J end lost 0 bases, and 12 bases lay between the germline ends. The CDR3 is 15 residues long. The germline V gene encodes CDR1 MDHEN and CDR2 SYDVKM. CDR3 in amino acids: CASSLVRNPSYEQYF. In nucleotides, the CDR3 is TGTGCCAGCAGTTTGGTCAGAAACCCCTCCTACGAGCAGTACTTC.